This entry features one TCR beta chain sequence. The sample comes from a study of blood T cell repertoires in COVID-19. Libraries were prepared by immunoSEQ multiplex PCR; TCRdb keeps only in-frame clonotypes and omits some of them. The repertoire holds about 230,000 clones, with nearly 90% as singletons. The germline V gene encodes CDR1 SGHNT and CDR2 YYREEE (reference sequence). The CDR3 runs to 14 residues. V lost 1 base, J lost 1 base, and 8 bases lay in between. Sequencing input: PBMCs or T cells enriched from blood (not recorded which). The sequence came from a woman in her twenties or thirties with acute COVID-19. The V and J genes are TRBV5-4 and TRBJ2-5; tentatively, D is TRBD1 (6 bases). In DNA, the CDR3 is TGTGCCAGCAGCTTGTGGGGGCTCCAAGAGACCCAGTACTTC. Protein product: CASSLWGLQETQYF. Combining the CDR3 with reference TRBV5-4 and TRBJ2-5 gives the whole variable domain ETGVTQSPTHLIKTRGQQVTLRCSSQSGHNTVSWYQQALGQGPQFIFQYYREEENGRGNFPPRFSGLQFPNYSSELNVNALELDDSALYLCASSLWGLQETQYFGPGTRLLVL.